A selection of T cell receptor beta chains follows, all from one sample in a study of cytomegalovirus exposure and HLA in healthy donors. Only in-frame clones appear in the TCRdb table, and some are missing; sequencing was by immunoSEQ multiplex PCR. The repertoire consists of about 130,000 clones, with over 70% occurring once and the leading ten covering about 2.2%. Material: PBMCs. These receptors were collected from a man aged 25-40 years in good health and CMV-seronegative. Each CDR3 is given with its conserved first and last residue. The D gene is left open where the match is weak. Size is omitted from some rows. Given values are once, few, many or a class for expanded clones.

>TRBD2|few|TRBV7-2|TRBJ2-1
CASSLGLASYNEQFF
TGTGCCAGCAGCCTCGGACTAGCCTCCTACAATGAGCAGTTCTTC
>TRBD1|-|TRBV5-1|TRBJ1-2
CASRPGQGGGYGYTF
TGCGCCAGCAGGCCTGGACAGGGGGGGGGCTATGGCTACACCTTC
>TRBD1|-|TRBV5-1|TRBJ1-2
CASSWTGDYGYTF
TGCGCCAGCAGCTGGACAGGGGACTATGGCTACACCTTC
>TRBD2|-|TRBV30|TRBJ2-1
CAWSVKGREYEQFF
TGTGCCTGGAGTGTAAAGGGGCGGGAGTATGAGCAGTTCTTC
>-|-|TRBV6-5|TRBJ1-2
CASRAGRGYYGYTF
TGTGCCAGCAGGGCGGGCCGGGGGTACTATGGCTACACCTTC
>-|-|TRBV7-2|TRBJ2-7
CASSPQGLQSYEQYF
TGTGCCAGCAGCCCCCAGGGACTCCAATCCTACGAGCAGTACTTC
>TRBD1|-|TRBV19|TRBJ1-2
CASSIPPGGRGYTF
TGTGCCAGTAGTATACCGCCAGGGGGCCGAGGCTACACCTTC
>TRBD1|-|TRBV4-3|TRBJ2-7
CASSHTGTGRYEQYF
TGCGCCAGCAGCCATACCGGGACAGGGAGGTACGAGCAGTACTTC
>-|-|TRBV9|TRBJ1-2
CASKSLNYGYTF
TGTGCCAGCAAGAGCCTTAACTATGGCTACACCTTC
>-|-|TRBV28|TRBJ2-7
CASSPPVNQRSSYEQYF
TGTGCCAGCAGTCCTCCGGTTAACCAGCGGAGCTCCTACGAGCAGTACTTC
>TRBD2|-|TRBV28|TRBJ2-7
CASRGTFGTSGTVREQYF
TGTGCCAGCAGAGGGACATTTGGGACTAGCGGGACGGTACGCGAGCAGTACTTC
>TRBD1|-|TRBV5-1|TRBJ2-7
CASSSRDRGYEQYF
TGCGCCAGCAGCTCCCGAGACAGGGGATACGAGCAGTACTTC
>-|few|TRBV7-7|TRBJ2-5
CASGSGETQYF
TGTGCCAGCGGGAGTGGGGAGACCCAGTACTTC
>TRBD2|-|TRBV7-2|TRBJ2-7
CASSLGLAVYEQYF
TGTGCCAGCAGCTTAGGGCTAGCGGTCTACGAGCAGTACTTC
>-|-|TRBV28|TRBJ1-5
CASSFETAREWHF
TGTGCCAGCAGTTTCGAGACAGCTCGAGAGTGGCATTTT
>TRBD1|-|TRBV29-1|TRBJ1-2
CSVIRTGMAYGYTF
TGCAGCGTGATAAGGACAGGGATGGCCTATGGCTACACCTTC
>-|once|TRBV5-6|TRBJ2-6
CASRYMQGARGANVLTF
TGTGCCAGCAGATATATGCAGGGCGCGCGTGGGGCCAACGTCCTGACTTTC
>TRBD2|-|TRBV7-8|TRBJ2-7
CASSPYRLAGTYEQYF
TGTGCCAGCAGCCCGTACCGACTAGCGGGGACCTACGAGCAGTACTTC
>-|-|TRBV15|TRBJ1-5
CATSRNRDNQPQHF
TGTGCCACCAGCAGAAACAGGGACAATCAGCCCCAGCATTTT